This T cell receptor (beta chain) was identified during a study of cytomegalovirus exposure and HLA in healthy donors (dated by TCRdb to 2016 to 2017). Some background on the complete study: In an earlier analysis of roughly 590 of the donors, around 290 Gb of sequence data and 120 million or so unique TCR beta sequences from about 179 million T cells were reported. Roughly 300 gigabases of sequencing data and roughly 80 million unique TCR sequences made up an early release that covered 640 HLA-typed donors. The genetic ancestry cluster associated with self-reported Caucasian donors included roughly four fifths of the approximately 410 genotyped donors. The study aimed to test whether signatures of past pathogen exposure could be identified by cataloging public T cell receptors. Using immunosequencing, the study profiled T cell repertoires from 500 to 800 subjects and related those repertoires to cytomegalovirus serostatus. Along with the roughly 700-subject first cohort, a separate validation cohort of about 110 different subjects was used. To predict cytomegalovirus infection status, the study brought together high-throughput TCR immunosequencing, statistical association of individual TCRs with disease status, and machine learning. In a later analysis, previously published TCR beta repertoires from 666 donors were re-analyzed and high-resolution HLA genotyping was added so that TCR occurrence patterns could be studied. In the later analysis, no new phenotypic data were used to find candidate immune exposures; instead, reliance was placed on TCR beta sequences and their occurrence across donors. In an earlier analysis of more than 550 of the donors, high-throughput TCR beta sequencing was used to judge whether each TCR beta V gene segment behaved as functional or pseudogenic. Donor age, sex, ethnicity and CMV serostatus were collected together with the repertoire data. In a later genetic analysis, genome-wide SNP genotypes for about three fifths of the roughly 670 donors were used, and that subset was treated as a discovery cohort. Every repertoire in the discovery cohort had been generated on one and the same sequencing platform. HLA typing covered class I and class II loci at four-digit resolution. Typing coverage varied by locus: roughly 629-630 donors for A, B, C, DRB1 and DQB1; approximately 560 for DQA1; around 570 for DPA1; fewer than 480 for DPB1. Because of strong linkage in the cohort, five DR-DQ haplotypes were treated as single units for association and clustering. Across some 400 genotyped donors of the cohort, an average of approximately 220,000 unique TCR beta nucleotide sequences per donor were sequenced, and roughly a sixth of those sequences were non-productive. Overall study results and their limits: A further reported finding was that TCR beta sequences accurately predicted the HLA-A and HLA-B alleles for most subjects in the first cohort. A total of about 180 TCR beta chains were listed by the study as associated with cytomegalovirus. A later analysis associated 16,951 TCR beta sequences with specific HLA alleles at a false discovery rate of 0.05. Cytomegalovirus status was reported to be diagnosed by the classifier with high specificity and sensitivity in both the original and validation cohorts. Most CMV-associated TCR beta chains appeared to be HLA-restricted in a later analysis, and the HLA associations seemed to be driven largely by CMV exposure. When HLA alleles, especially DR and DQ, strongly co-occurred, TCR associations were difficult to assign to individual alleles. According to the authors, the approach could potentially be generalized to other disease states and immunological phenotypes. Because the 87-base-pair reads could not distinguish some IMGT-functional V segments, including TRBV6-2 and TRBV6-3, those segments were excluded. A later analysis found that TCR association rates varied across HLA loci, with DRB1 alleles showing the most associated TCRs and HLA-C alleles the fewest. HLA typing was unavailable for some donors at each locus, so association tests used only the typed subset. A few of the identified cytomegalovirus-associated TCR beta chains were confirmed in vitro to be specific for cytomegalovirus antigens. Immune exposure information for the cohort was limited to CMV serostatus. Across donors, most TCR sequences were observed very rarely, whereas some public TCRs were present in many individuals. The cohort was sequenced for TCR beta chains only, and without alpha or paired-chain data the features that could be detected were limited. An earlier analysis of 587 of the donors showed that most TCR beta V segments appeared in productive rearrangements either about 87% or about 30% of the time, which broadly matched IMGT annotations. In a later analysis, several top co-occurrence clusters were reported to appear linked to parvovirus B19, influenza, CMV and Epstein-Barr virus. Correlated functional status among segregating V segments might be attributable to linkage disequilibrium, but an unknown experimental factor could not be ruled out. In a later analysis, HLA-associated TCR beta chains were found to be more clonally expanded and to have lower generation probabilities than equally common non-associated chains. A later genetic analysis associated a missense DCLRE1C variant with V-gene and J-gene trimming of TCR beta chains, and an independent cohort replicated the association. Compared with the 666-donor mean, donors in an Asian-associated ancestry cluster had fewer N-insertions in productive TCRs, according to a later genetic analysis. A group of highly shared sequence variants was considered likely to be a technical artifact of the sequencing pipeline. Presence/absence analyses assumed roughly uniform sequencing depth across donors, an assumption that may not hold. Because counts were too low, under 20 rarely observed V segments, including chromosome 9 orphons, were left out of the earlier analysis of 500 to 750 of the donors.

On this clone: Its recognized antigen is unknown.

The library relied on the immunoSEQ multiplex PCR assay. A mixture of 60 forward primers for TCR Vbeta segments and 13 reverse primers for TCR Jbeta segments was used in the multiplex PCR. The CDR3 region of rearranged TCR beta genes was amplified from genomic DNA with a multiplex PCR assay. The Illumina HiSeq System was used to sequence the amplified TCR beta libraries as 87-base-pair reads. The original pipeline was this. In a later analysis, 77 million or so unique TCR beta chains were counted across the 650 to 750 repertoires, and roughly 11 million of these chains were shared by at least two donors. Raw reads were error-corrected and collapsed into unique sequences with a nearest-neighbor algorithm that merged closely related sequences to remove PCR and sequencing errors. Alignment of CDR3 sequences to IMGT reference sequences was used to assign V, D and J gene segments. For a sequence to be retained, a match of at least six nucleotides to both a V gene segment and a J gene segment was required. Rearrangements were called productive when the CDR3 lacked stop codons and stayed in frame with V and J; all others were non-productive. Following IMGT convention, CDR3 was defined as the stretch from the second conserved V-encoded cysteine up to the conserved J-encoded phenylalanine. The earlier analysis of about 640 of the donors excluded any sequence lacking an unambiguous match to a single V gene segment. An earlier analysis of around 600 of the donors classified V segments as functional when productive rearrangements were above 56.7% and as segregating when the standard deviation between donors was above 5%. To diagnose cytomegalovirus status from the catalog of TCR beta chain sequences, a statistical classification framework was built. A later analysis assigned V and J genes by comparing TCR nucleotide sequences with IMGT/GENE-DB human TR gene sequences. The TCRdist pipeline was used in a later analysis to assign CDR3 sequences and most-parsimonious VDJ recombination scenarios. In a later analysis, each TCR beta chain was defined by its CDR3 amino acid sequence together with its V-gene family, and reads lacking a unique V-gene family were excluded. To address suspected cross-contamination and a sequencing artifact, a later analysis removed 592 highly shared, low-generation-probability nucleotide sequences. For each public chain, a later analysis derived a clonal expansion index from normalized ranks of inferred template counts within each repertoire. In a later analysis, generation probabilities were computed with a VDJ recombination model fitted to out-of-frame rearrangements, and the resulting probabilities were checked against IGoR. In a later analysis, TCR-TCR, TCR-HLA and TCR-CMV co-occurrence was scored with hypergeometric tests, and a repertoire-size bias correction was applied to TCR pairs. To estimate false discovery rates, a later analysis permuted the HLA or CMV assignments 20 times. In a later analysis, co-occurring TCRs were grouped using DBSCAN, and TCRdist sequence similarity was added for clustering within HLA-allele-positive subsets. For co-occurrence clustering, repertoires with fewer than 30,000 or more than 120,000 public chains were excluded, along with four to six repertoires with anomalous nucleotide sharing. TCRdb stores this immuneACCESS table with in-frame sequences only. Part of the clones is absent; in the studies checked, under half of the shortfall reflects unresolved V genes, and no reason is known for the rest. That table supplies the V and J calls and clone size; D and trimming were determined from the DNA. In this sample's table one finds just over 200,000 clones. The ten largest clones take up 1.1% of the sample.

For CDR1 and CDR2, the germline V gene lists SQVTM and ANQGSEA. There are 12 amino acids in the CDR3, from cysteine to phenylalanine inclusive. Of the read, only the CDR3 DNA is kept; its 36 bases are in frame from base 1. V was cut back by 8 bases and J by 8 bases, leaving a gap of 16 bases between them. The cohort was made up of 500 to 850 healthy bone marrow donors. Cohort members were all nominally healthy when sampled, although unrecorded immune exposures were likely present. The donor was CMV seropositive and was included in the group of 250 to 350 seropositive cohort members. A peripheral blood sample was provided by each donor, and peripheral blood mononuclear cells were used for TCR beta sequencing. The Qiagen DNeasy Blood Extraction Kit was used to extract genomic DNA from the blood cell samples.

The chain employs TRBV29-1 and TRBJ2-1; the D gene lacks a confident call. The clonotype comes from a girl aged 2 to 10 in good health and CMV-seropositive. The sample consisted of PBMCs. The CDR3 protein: CSIGRYQDEQFF. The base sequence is TGCAGCATAGGCCGCTATCAGGATGAGCAGTTCTTC.